These T cell receptor beta chains were read from a single sample in a study of blood T cell repertoires in COVID-19. Repertoires were generated with immunoSEQ multiplex PCR, while TCRdb's copy carries only in-frame clones and drops some. The sample lists about 270,000 clones; approximately 86% were seen once. Sequencing input: peripheral blood. Receptors originate from a woman aged 18 to 35 with acute or convalescent COVID-19. Both conserved end residues are part of each CDR3. A D gene is named only where the DNA matches it firmly. Clone size is given for some rows only: seen once, a few or many times, or a class if the clone is expanded.

-	TRBJ1-5	-	TRBV5-6	TGTGCCAGCAGCCGACGGGACTTCAATAGCAATCAGCCCCAGCATTTT	CASSRRDFNSNQPQHF
-	TRBJ1-4	-	TRBV14	TGTGCCAGCAGCCCCCGGACACACACCGGGGAAAAACTGTTTTTT	CASSPRTHTGEKLFF
TRBD1	TRBJ1-6	few	TRBV4-1	TGCGCCAGCAGCCAAGCAGACAGGGCGAATTCACCCCTCCACTTT	CASSQADRANSPLHF
-	TRBJ1-1	-	TRBV27	TGTGCCAGCAGTTTAGGCGGTTGGGAGGAAGCTTTCTTT	CASSLGGWEEAFF
TRBD2	TRBJ2-7	-	TRBV18	TGTGCCAGCTCAGCCAGACTAGCGGGGGGCTCCTACGAGCAGTACTTC	CASSARLAGGSYEQYF
-	TRBJ2-1	-	TRBV11-1	TGTGCCAGCAGCGTTTCTAGGGGGAATGAGCAGTTCTTC	CASSVSRGNEQFF
TRBD1	TRBJ1-1	-	TRBV10-3	TGTGCCATCAGAGATGACAGGGGGCTTACTGAAGCTTTCTTT	CAIRDDRGLTEAFF
TRBD2	TRBJ2-5	-	TRBV6-5	TGTGCCAGCAGTTCGAGACTAGCAGGGGAGACCCAGTACTTC	CASSSRLAGETQYF
-	TRBJ2-3	-	TRBV28	TGTGCCAGCAGCCCCCCCGTCAGGGATACGCAGTATTTT	CASSPPVRDTQYF
TRBD1	TRBJ1-1	-	TRBV6-5	TGTGCCAGCACCGACAGGGGTTCGGGGAACACTGAAGCTTTCTTT	CASTDRGSGNTEAFF
-	TRBJ2-2	-	TRBV6-6	TGTGCCAGCAGTGACACTAGAGGCCACACCGGGGAGCTGTTTTTT	CASSDTRGHTGELFF